This T cell receptor (beta chain) is from a study of graft-versus-host responses after intestinal transplantation. Study-wide points: Graft-donor T cell macrochimerism in patients accompanied high graft-versus-host to host-versus-graft clonal ratios in allografts.

As to this clone: Its antigen is not identified.

Sequenced by immunoSEQ multiplex PCR; TCRdb stores in-frame clones only, minus some. Of about 100,000 clones in the sample, roughly 84% are singletons; the top ten hold around 1%. With 4 bases clipped from V and 5 bases from J, the junction kept 1 base outside the gene matches. The CDR3 length is 14 residues. From germline, CDR1 is SNHLY and CDR2 FYNNEI. The chain couples TRBV2 to TRBJ2-3; 12 positions match TRBD2. The clonotype was recovered from a human donor who was the organ donor for an intestinal transplant. Here the sequenced sample was unstimulated CD4+ T cells sorted from spleen or lymph node cells, taken before transplant. CDR3: CASSGTSGVDTQYF. The CDR3 nucleotides read TGTGCCAGCAGTGGGACTAGCGGGGTAGATACGCAGTATTTT.